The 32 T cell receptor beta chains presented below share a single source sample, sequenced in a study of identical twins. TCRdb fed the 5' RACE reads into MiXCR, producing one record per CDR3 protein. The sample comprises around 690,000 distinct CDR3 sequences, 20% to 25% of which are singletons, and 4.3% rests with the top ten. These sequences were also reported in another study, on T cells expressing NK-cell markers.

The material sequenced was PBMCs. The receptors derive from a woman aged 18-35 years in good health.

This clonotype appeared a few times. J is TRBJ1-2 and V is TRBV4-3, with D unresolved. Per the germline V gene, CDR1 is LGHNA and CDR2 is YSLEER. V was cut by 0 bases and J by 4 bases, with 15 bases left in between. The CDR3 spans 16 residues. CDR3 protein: CASSQDSGTDVYGYTF. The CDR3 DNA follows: TGCGCCAGCAGCCAAGATTCTGGCACCGATGTCTATGGCTACACCTTC.

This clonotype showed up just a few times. CDR3 residues: CAIRPKAGDVDTQYF. CDR3 bases: TGTGCCATCAGACCGAAGGCGGGAGATGTGGATACGCAGTATTTT. The V call is TRBV10-3, the J call TRBJ2-3, with 7 bases aligning to TRBD2. The CDR3 extends over 15 amino acids. J was trimmed by 6 bases and V by 6 bases; bases with no gene match: 12. Per germline, CDR1 ENHRY and CDR2 SYGVKD.

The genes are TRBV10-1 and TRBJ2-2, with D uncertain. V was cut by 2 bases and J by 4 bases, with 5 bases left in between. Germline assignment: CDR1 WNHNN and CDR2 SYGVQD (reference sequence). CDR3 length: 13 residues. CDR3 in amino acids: CASSEVSTGELFF. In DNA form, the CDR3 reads TGCGCCAGCAGTGAGGTCAGCACCGGGGAGCTGTTTTTT.

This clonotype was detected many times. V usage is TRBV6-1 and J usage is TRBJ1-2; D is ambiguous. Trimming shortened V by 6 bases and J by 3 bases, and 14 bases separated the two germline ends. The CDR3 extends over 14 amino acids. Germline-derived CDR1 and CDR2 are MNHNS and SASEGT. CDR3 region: CASRSTTDDYGYTF. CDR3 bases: TGTGCCAGCAGATCAACGACGGATGACTATGGCTACACCTTC.

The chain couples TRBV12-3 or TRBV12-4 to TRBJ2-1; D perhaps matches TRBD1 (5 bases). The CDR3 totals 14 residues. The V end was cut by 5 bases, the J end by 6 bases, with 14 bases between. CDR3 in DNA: TGTGCCAGCAGTCTAAAAGGGGCAATCAATGAGCAGTTCTTC. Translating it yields CASSLKGAINEQFF.

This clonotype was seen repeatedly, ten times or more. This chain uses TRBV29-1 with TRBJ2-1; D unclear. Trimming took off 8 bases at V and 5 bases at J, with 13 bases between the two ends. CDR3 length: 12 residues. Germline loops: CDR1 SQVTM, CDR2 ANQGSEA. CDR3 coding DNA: TGCAGCACGATTAGGACGGACAATGAGCAGTTCTTC. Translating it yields CSTIRTDNEQFF.

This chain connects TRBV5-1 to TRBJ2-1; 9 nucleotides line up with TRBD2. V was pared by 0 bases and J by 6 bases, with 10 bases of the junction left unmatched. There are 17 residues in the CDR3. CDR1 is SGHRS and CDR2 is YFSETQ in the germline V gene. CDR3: CASSLARGLALVNEQFF. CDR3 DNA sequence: TGCGCCAGCAGCTTGGCCAGAGGACTAGCGCTTGTCAATGAGCAGTTCTTC.

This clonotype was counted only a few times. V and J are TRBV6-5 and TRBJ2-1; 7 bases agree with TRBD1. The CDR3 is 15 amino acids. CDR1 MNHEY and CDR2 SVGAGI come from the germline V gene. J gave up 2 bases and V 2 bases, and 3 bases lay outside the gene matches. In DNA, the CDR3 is TGTGCCAGCAGTTACCCCGGGACAGCCTACAATGAGCAGTTCTTC. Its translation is CASSYPGTAYNEQFF.

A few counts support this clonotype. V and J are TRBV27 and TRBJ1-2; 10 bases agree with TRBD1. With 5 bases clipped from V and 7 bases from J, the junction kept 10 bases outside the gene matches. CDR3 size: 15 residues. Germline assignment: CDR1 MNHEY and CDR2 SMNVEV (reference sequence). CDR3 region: CASSTGTGASSGYTF. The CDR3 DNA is TGTGCCAGCAGTACCGGGACAGGGGCCTCGAGTGGCTACACCTTC.

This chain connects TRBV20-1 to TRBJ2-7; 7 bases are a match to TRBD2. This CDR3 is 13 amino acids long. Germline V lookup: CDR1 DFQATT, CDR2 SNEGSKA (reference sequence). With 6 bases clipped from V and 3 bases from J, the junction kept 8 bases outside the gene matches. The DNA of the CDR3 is TGCAGTGCGTCCTCCGGGACTAACTACGAGCAGTACTTC. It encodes CSASSGTNYEQYF.

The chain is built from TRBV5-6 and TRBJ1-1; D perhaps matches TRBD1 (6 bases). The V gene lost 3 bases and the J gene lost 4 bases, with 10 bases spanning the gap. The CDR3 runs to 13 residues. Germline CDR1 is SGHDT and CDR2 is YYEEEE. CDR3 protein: CASSSGGSTEAFF. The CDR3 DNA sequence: TGTGCCAGCAGCTCCGGGGGCAGCACTGAAGCTTTCTTT.

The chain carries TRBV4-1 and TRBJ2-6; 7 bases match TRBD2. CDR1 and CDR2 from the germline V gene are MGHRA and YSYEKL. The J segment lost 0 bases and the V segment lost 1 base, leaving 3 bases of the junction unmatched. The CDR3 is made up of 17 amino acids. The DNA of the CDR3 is TGCGCCAGCAGCCAAGCGGGAGGAACCTCTGGGGCCAACGTCCTGACTTTC. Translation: CASSQAGGTSGANVLTF.

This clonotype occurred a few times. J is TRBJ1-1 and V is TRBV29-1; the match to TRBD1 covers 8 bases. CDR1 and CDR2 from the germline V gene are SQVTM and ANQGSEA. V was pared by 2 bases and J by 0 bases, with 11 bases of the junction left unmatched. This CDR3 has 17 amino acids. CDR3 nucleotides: TGCAGCGTTGAATTTTTCGGGACAGGCCGGATGAACACTGAAGCTTTCTTT. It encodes CSVEFFGTGRMNTEAFF.

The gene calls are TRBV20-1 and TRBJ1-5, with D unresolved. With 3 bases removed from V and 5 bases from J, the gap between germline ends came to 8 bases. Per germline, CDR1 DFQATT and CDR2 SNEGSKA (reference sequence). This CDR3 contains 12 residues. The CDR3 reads CSASRFDQPQHF. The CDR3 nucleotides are TGCAGTGCTAGCCGTTTCGATCAGCCCCAGCATTTT.

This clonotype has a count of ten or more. The CDR3 loop reads CAISKKPGLNSYEQYF. The CDR3, as DNA: TGTGCCATCAGTAAAAAACCGGGACTAAACTCCTACGAGCAGTACTTC. V and J are TRBV10-3 and TRBJ2-7; 7 positions match TRBD2. J gave up 0 bases and V 5 bases, and 10 bases lay outside the gene matches. The CDR3 is made up of 16 amino acids. Germline lookup yields CDR1 ENHRY and CDR2 SYGVKD.

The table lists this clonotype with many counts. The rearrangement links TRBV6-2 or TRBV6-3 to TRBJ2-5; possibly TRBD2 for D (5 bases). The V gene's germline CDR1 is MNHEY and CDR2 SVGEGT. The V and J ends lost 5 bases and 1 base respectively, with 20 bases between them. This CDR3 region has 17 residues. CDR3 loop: CASSRGLLYSFQETQYF. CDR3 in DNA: TGTGCCAGCAGTCGTGGACTCCTTTACAGCTTCCAAGAGACCCAGTACTTC.

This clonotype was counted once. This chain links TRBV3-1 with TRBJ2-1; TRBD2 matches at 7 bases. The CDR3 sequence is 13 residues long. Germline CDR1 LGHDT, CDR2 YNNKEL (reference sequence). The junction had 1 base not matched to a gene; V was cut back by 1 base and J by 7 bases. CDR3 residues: CASSQAAGNEQFF. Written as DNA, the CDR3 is TGTGCCAGCAGCCAAGCAGCGGGAAATGAGCAGTTCTTC.

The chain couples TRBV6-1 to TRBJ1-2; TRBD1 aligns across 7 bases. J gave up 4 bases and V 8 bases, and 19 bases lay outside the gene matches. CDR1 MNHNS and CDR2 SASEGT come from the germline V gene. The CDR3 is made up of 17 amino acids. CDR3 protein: CASAIRQGALAFYGYTF. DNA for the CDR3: TGTGCCAGCGCCATAAGACAGGGAGCCCTCGCGTTCTATGGCTACACCTTC.

CDR3 DNA sequence: TGTGCCAGCAGCTTGTCCGGGAGGATATACAATGAGCAGTTCTTC. Translating gives CASSLSGRIYNEQFF. The chain joins TRBV7-2 to TRBJ2-1; TRBD2 agrees at 7 bases. Germline CDR1 SGHTA, CDR2 FQGNSA. This CDR3 has 15 amino acids. J lost 4 bases, V lost 3 bases, and 6 bases had no gene match.

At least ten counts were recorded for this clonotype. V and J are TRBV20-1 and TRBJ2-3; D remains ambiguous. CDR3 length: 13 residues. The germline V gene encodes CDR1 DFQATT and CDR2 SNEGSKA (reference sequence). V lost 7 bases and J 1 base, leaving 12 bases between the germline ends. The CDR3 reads CSVEPTGTDTQYF. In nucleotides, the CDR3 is TGCAGTGTCGAGCCAACTGGCACAGATACGCAGTATTTT.

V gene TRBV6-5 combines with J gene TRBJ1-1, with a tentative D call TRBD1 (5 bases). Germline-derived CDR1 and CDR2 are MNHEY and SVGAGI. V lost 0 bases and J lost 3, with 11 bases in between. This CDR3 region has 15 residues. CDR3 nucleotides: TGTGCCAGCAGTTACTCGGCCCAGGGTGACACTGAAGCTTTCTTT. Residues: CASSYSAQGDTEAFF.

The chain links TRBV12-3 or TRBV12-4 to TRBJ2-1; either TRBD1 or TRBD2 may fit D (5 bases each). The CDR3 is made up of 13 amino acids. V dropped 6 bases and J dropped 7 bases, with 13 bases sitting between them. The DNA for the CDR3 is TGTGCCAGCAGGTGGGGCGGGCAGAATGAGCAGTTCTTC. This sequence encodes CASRWGGQNEQFF.

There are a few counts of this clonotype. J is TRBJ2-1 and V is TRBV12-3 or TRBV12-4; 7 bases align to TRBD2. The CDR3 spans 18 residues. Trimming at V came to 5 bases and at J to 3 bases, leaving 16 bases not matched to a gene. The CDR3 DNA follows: TGTGCCAGCAGTACCCGGTCGGGCGGGAGACGATACTACAATGAGCAGTTCTTC. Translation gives CASSTRSGGRRYYNEQFF.

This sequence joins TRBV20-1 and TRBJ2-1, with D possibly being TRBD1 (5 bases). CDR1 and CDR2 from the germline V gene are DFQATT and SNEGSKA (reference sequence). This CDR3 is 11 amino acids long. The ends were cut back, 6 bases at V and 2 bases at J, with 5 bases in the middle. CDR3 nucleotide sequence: TGCAGTGCGGACACCTACAATGAGCAGTTCTTC. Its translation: CSADTYNEQFF.

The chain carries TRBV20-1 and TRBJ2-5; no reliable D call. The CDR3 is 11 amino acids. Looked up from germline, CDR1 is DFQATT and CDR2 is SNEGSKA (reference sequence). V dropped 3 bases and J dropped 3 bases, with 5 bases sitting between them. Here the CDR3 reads CSASIKETQYF. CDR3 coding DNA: TGCAGTGCTAGCATTAAAGAGACCCAGTACTTC.

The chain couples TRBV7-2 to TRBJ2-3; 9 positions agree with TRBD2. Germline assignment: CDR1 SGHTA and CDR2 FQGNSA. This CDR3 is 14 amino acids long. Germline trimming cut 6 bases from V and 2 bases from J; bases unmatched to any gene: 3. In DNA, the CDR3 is TGTGCCAGCAGTTCTAGCGGGACCACAGATACGCAGTATTTT. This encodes CASSSSGTTDTQYF.

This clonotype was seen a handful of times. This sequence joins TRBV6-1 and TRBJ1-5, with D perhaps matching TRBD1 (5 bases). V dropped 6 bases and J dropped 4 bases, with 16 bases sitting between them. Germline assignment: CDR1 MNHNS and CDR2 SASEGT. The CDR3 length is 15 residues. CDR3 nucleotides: TGTGCCAGCAGGCCTTCGGGGACCTTAAATCAGCCCCAGCATTTT. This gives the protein CASRPSGTLNQPQHF.

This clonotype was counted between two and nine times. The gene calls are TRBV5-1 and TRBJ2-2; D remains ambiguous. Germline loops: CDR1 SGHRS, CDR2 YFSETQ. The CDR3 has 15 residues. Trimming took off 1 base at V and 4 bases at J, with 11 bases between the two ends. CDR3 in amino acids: CASSLWAVGTGELFF. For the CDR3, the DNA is TGCGCCAGCAGCTTGTGGGCGGTCGGCACCGGGGAGCTGTTTTTT.

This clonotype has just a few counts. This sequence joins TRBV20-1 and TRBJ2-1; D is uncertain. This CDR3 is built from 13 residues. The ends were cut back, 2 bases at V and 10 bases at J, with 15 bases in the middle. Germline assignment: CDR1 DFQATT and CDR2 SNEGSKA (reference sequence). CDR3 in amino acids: CSARPPQPGEQFF. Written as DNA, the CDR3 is TGCAGTGCTAGACCCCCTCAACCCGGGGAGCAGTTCTTC.

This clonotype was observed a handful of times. In DNA, the CDR3 is TGTGCCGTGATGGACAGGGCGGACACTGAAGCTTTCTTT. Encoded protein: CAVMDRADTEAFF. The chain couples TRBV10-3 to TRBJ1-1, with TRBD1 matching over 8 bases. With V trimmed by 11 bases and J by 3 bases, 8 bases remained unmatched. This CDR3 region has 13 residues. CDR1 ENHRY and CDR2 SYGVKD come from the germline V gene.

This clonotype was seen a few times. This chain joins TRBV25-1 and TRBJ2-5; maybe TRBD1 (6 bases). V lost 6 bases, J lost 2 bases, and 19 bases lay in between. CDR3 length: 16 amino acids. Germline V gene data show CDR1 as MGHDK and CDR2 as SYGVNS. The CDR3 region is CASSSDGRGQQETQYF. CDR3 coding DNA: TGTGCCAGCAGCAGTGATGGCAGGGGTCAACAAGAGACCCAGTACTTC.

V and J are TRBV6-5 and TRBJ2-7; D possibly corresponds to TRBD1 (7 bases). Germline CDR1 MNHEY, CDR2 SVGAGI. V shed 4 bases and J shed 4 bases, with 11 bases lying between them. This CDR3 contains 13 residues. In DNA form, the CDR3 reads TGTGCCAGCAGTTTCGCGGGACAGTACGAGCAGTACTTC. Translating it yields CASSFAGQYEQYF.